This T cell receptor (beta chain) stems from a study of T-cell reconstitution after alpha-beta-depleted transplantation in children. This clonotype showed up many times. V lost 7 bases to trimming and J lost 3 bases, with 15 bases between them. The CDR3 sequence is 14 residues long. Unique molecular identifiers featured in how the TCRbeta library was prepared. MiXCR was run by TCRdb on the PCR reads, yielding one entry per CDR3 protein. The sample records 150,000 to 250,000 distinct CDR3 sequences, about 15% being singletons. The specimen was PBMCs from the stem cell graft donor, collected from the stem cell graft. This clonotype originated in a human donor who donated a stem cell graft to a child with acute lymphoblastic leukemia. The rearrangement joins TRBV12-3 or TRBV12-4 to TRBJ1-1, with D possibly matching TRBD1 (5 bases). CDR3 nucleotide sequence: TGTGCCAGCACCCGAGGGGTGTGGGACACTGAAGCTTTCTTT. The encoded protein is CASTRGVWDTEAFF.